Below, 4 T cell receptor beta chains from the same sample are listed, as sequenced in a study of graft-versus-host responses after intestinal transplantation. Both intraepithelial and lamina propria lymphocytes were released by processing graft tissue. TCRdb's table, derived via immunoSEQ multiplex PCR, lists solely in-frame clones and lacks some. The sample includes 14,000 or so clones, roughly 82% of them seen just once. This specimen was ileum tissue, taken roughly 28 days after intestinal transplant. Receptors originate from a human patient who received an intestinal transplant, so some T cells may come from the graft donor.

The chain has TRBV7-9 and TRBJ1-2, with 12 bases identical to TRBD1. V lost 4 bases, J lost 3 bases, and 6 bases stayed unmatched. Per the germline V gene, CDR1 is SEHNR and CDR2 is FQNEAQ (reference sequence). This CDR3 has 16 residues. CDR3 coding DNA: TGTGCCAGCAGCTCCCGGGACAGGGGGCCTGACTATGGCTACACCTTC. Protein product: CASSSRDRGPDYGYTF.

This chain links TRBV19 with TRBJ2-7; tentative D call: TRBD1 (5 bases). Germline CDR1 reads LNHDA; CDR2 reads SQIVND (reference sequence). V was pared by 3 bases and J by 1 base, with 7 bases between. This CDR3 has 13 residues. This chain's CDR3 is CASSIYRSYEQYV. DNA of the CDR3: TGTGCCAGTAGTATTTACAGGTCCTACGAGCAGTACGTC.

The V and J genes are TRBV9 and TRBJ1-4; TRBD1 might be the D (5 bases). There are 14 residues in the CDR3. The germline V and J ends were trimmed by 3 bases and 0 bases, with 6 bases remaining between them. CDR1 is SGDLS, CDR2 YYNGEE, per germline. CDR3 nucleotides: TGTGCCAGCAGCGCAGGGTCAACTAATGAAAAACTGTTTTTT. Translation gives CASSAGSTNEKLFF.

This sequence joins TRBV15 and TRBJ2-1; the match to TRBD1 covers 9 bases. CDR3 length: 17 residues. Trimming cost V 1 base and J 3 bases; bases outside gene matches: 7. From germline, CDR1 is LNHNV and CDR2 YYDKDF (reference sequence). This chain's CDR3 is CATSRARQGGLYNEQFF. The DNA of the CDR3 is TGTGCCACCAGCAGAGCAAGACAGGGGGGCCTCTACAATGAGCAGTTCTTC.